The source of this T cell receptor beta chain is a study of cytomegalovirus exposure and HLA in healthy donors. Germline V lookup: CDR1 SQVTM, CDR2 ANQGSEA. V shed 4 bases and J shed 0 bases, with 6 bases lying between them. CDR3 length: 13 amino acids. This clone was counted a few times. The PCR used 60 Vbeta and 13 Jbeta primers. The table came from immunoSEQ multiplex PCR; TCRdb's copy has only in-frame clones and leaves some out. The repertoire holds fewer than 100,000 clones, with around 80% as singletons. The clonotype was recovered from a male donor in good health and CMV-seropositive. The sequenced sample was PBMCs. This chain uses TRBV29-1 with TRBJ1-4; a possible D gene is TRBD1 (5 bases). The CDR3 protein is CSVATATNEKLFF. The CDR3 DNA sequence: TGCAGCGTTGCGACAGCAACTAATGAAAAACTGTTTTTT.